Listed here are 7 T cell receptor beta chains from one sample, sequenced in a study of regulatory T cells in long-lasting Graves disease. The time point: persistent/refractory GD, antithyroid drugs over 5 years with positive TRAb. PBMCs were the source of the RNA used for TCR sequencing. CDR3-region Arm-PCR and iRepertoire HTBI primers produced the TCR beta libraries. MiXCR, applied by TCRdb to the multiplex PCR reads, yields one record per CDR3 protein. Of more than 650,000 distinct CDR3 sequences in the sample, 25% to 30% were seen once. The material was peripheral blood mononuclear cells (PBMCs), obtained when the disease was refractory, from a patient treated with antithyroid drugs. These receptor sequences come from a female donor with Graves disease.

CDR3 region: CASSFFRLATDTQYF. The CDR3, as DNA: TGTGCCAGCAGTTTCTTCCGGCTAGCCACAGATACGCAGTATTTT. The chain recombines TRBV28 with TRBJ2-3, with a tentative D call TRBD2 (5 bases). V lost 3 bases and J lost 2, with 12 bases in between. Germline V gene data show CDR1 as MDHEN and CDR2 as SYDVKM. The CDR3 spans 15 residues.

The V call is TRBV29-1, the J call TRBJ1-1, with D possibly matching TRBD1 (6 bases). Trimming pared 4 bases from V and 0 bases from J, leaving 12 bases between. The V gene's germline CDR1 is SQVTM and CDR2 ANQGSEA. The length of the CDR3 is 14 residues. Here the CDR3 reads CSVGGGYMNTEAFF. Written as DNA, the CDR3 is TGCAGCGTTGGAGGGGGATATATGAACACTGAAGCTTTCTTT.

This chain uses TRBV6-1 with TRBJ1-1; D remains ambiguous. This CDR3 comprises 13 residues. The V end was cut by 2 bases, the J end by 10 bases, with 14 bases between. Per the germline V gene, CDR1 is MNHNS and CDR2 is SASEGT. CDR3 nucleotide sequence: TGTGCCAGCAGTGAAAGGTTGGGCGGCGCAGCTTTCTTT. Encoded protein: CASSERLGGAAFF.

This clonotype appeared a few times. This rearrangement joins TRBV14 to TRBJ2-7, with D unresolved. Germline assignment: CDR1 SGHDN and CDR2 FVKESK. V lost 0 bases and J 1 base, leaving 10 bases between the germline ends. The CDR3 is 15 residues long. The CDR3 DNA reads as TGTGCCAGCAGCCAAGATTCTTACAATTCCTACGAGCAGTACTTC. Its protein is CASSQDSYNSYEQYF.

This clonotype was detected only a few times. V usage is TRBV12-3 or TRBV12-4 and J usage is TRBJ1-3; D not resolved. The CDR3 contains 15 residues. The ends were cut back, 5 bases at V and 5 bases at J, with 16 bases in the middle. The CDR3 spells CASSPETEDRNTIYF. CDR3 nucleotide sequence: TGTGCCAGCAGTCCTGAGACGGAAGACAGAAACACCATATATTTT.

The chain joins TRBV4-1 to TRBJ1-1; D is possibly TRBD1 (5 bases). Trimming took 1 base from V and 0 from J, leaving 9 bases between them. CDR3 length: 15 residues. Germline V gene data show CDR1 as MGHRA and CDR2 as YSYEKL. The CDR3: CASSQAGTVNTEAFF. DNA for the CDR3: TGCGCCAGCAGCCAAGCCGGGACCGTGAACACTGAAGCTTTCTTT.

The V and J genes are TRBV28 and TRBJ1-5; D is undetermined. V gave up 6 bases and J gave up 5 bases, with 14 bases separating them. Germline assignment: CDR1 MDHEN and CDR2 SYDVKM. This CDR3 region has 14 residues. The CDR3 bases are TGTGCCAGCAGAGGCATCAGGACCTATCAGCCCCAGCATTTT. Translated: CASRGIRTYQPQHF. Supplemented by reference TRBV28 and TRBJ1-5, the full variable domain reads DVKVTQSSRYLVKRTGEKVFLECVQDMDHENMFWYRQDPGLGLRLIYFSYDVKMKEKGDIPEGYSVSREKKERFSLILESASTNQTSMYLCASRGIRTYQPQHFGDGTRLSIL.